The clone carrying this T cell receptor (beta chain) was counted many times. Its antigen is unknown. During its preparation, the TCRbeta library received unique molecular identifiers. TCRdb passed the PCR reads through MiXCR, listing each CDR3 protein once. The sample carries about 460,000 distinct CDR3 sequences, 11% recorded once. This sample was taken from a study of T-cell reconstitution after alpha-beta-depleted transplantation in children. Whole-study results and caveats: Expanded graft clones, several hundred of them, were reportedly the source of alpha-beta T cells about two months after transplant.

Trimming took 0 bases from V and 5 from J, leaving 13 bases between them. The CDR3 extends over 15 amino acids. CDR1 and CDR2 from the germline V gene are LGHNA and YSLEER. This receptor was obtained from a female patient younger than 10 who had a stem cell transplant for aplastic anemia, so the T cells may come from the graft donor. Source: PBMCs, mostly from graft donor cells, taken 180 days after TCRalphabeta/CD19-depleted stem cell transplant. V and J are TRBV4-3 and TRBJ2-5, with TRBD1 as a possible D gene (5 bases). CDR3 loop: CASSQDFGRDETQYF. The CDR3 region has the DNA TGCGCCAGCAGCCAAGATTTTGGCAGGGATGAGACCCAGTACTTC.